This T cell receptor (beta chain) was retrieved from a study of technical replicates of blood from a handful of donors (dated 2017 in TCRdb). Library construction relied on the immunoSEQ multiplex PCR assay. The source is immuneACCESS, and TCRdb retained only in-frame sequences with V and J called. Part of the clones is not carried over; for the studies checked, unresolved V genes explain less than half of this, and the remainder is unexplained. The sample table lists about 75,000 clones, 95% to 98% of them with a count of one. The ten largest account for approximately 0.2% of the sample. CDR1 MRHNA and CDR2 SNTAGT were looked up in the germline V gene. Trimming takes 0 bases off V and 3 bases off J; junction bases not matched to a gene: 13. Including the terminal cysteine and phenylalanine, the CDR3 comprises 18 residues. The CDR3 DNA has 54 bases and is translated from base 1. A note on this clone: Its cognate antigen has yet to be identified. Base qualities are not recorded, but no much larger clone differs from it by a single base.

The chain is made from TRBV6-4 and TRBJ1-1; the central 7 bases match TRBD1. Sequencing was performed on T cells isolated from PBMCs. The source is a human donor in good health. The CDR3 has the sequence CASSDSNVLTGVYTEAFF. At the DNA level, the sequence is TGTGCCAGCAGTGACTCCAATGTCTTAACAGGGGTCTACACTGAAGCTTTCTTT.